This T cell receptor (beta chain) was recorded in a study of T cell changes during pregnancy in multiple sclerosis. Per germline, CDR1 LNHDA and CDR2 SQIVND (reference sequence). Germline trimming cut 10 bases from V and 0 bases from J; bases unmatched to any gene: 11. The CDR3 contains 15 residues. Data came from immunoSEQ multiplex PCR; TCRdb stores just in-frame clones and leaves some out. Here the sample spans tens of thousands of clones, roughly 93% being singletons. This sample comprised peripheral blood, obtained after pregnancy. The clonotype originates from a female donor with multiple sclerosis, enrolled in a pregnancy study. The chain combines TRBV19 with TRBJ2-7, with TRBD2 matching over 8 bases. The CDR3: CATAPGGRSSYEQYF. The CDR3 coding sequence is TGTGCCACCGCCCCGGGCGGGAGGTCCTCCTACGAGCAGTACTTC.